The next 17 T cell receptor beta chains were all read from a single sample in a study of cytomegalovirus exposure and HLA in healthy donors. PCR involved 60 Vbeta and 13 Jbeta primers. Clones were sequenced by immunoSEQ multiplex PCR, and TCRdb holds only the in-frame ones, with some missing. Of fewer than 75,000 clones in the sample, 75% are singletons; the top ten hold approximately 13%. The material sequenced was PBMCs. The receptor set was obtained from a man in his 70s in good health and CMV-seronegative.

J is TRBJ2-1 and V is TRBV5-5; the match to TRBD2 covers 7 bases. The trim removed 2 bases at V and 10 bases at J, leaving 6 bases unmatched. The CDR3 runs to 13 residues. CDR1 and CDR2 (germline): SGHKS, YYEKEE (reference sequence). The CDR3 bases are TGTGCCAGCAGCTTAAACAGCGGGAACGAGCAGTTCTTC. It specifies CASSLNSGNEQFF.

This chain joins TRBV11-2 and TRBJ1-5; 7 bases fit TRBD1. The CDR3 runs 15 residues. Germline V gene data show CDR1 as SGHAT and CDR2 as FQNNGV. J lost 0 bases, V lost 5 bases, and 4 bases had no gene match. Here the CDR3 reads CASSPGQHSNQPQHF. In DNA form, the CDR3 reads TGTGCCAGCAGCCCGGGACAGCATAGCAATCAGCCCCAGCATTTT. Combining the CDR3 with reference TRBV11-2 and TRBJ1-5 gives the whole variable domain EAGVAQSPRYKIIEKRQSVAFWCNPISGHATLYWYQQILGQGPKLLIQFQNNGVVDDSQLPKDRFSAERLKGVDSTLKIQPAKLEDSAVYLCASSPGQHSNQPQHFGDGTRLSIL.

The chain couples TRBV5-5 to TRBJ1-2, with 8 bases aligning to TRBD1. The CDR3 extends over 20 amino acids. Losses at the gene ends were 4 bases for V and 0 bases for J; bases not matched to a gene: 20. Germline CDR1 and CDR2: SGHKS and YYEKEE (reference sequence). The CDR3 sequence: CASSLRGRPTGATSNYGYTF. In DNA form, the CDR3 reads TGTGCCAGCAGCCTTCGGGGGAGGCCGACAGGGGCAACTTCTAACTATGGCTACACCTTC.

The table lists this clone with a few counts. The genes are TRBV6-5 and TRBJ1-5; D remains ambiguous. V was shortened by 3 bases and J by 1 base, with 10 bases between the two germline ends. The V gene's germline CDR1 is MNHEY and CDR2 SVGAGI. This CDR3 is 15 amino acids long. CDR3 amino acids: CASSYRGPSNQPQHF. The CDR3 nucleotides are TGTGCCAGCAGTTATAGAGGGCCCAGCAATCAGCCCCAGCATTTT.

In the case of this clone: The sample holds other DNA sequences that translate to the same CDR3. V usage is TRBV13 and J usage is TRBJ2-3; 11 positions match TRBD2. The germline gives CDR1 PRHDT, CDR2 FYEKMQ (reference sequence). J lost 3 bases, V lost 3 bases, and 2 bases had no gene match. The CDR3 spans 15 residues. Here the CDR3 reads CASSFRTSGTDTQYF. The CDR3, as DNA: TGTGCCAGCAGCTTTCGGACTAGCGGGACAGATACGCAGTATTTT. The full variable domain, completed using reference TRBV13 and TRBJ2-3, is AAGVIQSPRHLIKEKRETATLKCYPIPRHDTVYWYQQGPGQDPQFLISFYEKMQSDKGSIPDRFSAQQFSDYHSELNMSSLELGDSALYFCASSFRTSGTDTQYFGPGTRLTVL.

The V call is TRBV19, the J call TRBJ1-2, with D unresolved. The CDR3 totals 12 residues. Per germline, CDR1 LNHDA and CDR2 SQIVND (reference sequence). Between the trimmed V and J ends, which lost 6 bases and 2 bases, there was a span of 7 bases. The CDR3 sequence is CASRQNNYGYTF. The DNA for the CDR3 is TGTGCCAGTAGACAGAACAACTATGGCTACACCTTC.

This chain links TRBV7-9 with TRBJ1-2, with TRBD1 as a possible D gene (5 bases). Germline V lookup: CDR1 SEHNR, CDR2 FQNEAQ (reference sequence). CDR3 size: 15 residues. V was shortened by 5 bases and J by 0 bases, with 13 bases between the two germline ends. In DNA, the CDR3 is TGTGCCAGCAGCAAAGACAGACCTTCTAACTATGGCTACACCTTC. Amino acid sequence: CASSKDRPSNYGYTF.

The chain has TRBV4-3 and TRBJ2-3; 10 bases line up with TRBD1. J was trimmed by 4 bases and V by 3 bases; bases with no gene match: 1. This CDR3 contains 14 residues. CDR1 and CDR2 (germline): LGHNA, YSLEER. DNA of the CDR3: TGCGCCAGCAGCCAGGGGACAGGGGCAGATACGCAGTATTTT. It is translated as CASSQGTGADTQYF.

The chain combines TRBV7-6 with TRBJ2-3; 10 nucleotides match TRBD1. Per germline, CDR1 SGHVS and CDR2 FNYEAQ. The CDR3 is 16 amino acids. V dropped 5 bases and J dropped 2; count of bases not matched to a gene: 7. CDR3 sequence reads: CASSTGTGENTDTQYF. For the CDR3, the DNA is TGTGCCAGCAGCACCGGGACAGGGGAAAACACAGATACGCAGTATTTT.

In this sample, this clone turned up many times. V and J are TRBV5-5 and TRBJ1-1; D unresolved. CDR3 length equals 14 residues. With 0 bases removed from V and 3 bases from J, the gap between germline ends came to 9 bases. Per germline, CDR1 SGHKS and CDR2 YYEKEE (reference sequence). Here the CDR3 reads CASSLVARDTEAFF. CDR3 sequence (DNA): TGTGCCAGCAGCTTGGTGGCGAGGGACACTGAAGCTTTCTTT.

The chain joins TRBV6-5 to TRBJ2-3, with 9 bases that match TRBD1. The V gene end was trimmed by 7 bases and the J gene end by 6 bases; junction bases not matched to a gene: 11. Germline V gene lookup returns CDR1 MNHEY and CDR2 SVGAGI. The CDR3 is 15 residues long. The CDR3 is CASTPPGQGTDTQYF. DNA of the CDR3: TGTGCCAGCACCCCACCGGGACAGGGTACGGATACGCAGTATTTT.

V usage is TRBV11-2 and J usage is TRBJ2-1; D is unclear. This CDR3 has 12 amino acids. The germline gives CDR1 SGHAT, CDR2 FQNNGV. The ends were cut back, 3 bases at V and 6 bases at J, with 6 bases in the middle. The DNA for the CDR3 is TGTGCCAGCAGCTTGAACAGCAATGAGCAGTTCTTC. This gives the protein CASSLNSNEQFF.

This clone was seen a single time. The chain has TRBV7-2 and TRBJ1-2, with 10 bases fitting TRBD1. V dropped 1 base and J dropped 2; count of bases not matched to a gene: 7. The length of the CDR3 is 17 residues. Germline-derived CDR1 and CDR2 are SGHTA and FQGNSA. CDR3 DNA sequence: TGTGCCAGCAGCTTAGTGGCGACAGGGGGCGGGAACTATGGCTACACCTTC. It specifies CASSLVATGGGNYGYTF.

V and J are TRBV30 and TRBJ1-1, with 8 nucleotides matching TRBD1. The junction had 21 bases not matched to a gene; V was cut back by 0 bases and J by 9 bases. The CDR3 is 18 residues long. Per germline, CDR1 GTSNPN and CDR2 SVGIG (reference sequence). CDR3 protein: CAWSVSPRTGTPGTKAFF. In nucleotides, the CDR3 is TGTGCCTGGAGTGTATCTCCTCGGACAGGGACCCCCGGTACGAAAGCTTTCTTT.

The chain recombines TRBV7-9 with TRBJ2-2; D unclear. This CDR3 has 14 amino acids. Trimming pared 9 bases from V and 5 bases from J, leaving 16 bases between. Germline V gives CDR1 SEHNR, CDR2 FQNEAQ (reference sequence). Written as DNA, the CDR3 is TGTGCCAGTACAAGCACCCCCGGGACCGGGGAGCTGTTTTTT. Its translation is CASTSTPGTGELFF.

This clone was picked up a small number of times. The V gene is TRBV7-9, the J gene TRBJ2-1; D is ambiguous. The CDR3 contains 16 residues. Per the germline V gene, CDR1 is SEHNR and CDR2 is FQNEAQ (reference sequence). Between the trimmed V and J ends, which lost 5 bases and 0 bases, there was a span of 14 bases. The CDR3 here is CASSPFTYSSYNEQFF. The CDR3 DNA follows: TGTGCCAGCAGCCCCTTTACCTACAGCTCCTACAATGAGCAGTTCTTC.

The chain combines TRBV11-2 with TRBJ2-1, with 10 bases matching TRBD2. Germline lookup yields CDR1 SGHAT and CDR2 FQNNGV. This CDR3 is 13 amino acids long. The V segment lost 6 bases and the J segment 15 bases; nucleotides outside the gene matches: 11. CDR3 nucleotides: TGTGCCAGCAGACGAATTACTAGCGGGAAACGGTTCTTC. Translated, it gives CASRRITSGKRFF.